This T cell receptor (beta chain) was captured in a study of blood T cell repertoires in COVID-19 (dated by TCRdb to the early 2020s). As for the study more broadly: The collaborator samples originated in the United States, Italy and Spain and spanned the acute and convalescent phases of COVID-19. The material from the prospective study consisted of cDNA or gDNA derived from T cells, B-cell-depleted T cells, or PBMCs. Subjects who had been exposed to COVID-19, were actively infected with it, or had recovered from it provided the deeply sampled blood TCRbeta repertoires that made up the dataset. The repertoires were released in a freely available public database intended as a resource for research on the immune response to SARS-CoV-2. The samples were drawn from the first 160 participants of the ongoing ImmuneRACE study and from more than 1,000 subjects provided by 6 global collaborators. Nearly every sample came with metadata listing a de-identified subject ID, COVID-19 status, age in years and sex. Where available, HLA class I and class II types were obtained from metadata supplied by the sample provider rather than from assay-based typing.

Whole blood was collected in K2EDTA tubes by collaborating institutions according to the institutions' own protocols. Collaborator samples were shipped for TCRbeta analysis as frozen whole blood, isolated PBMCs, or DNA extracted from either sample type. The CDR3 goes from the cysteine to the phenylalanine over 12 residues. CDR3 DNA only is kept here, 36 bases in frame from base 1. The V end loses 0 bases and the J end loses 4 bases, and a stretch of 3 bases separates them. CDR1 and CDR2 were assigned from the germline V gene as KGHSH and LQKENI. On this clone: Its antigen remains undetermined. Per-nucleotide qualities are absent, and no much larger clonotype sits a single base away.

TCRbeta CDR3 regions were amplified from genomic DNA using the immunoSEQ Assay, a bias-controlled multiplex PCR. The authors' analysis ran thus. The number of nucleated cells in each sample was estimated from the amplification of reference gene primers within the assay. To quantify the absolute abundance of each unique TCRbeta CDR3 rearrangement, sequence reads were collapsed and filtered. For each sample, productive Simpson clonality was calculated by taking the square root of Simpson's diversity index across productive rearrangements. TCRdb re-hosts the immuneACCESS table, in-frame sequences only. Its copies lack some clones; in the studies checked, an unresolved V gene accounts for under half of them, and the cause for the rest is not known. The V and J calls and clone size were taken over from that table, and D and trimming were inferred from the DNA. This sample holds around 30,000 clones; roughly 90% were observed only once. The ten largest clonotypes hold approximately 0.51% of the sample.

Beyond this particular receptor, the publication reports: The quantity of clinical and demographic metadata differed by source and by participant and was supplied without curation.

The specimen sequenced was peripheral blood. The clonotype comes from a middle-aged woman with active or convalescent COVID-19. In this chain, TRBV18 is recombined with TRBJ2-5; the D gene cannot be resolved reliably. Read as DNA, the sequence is TGTGCCAGCTCACCACCCGGAGAGACCCAGTACTTC. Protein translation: CASSPPGETQYF.